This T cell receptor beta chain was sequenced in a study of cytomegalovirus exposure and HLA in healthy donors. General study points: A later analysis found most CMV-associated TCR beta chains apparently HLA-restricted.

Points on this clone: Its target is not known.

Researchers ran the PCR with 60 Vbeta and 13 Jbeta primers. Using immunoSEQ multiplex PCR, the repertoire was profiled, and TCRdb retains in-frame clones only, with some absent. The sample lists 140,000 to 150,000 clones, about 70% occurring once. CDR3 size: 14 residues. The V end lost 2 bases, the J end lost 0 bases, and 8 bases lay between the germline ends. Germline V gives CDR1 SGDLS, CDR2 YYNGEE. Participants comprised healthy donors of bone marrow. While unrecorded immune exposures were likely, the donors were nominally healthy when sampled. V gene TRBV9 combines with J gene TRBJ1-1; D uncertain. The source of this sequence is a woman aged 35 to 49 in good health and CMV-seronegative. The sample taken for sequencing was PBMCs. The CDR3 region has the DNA TGTGCCAGCAGCGTCTCGGGTTTGAACACTGAAGCTTTCTTT. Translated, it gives CASSVSGLNTEAFF.